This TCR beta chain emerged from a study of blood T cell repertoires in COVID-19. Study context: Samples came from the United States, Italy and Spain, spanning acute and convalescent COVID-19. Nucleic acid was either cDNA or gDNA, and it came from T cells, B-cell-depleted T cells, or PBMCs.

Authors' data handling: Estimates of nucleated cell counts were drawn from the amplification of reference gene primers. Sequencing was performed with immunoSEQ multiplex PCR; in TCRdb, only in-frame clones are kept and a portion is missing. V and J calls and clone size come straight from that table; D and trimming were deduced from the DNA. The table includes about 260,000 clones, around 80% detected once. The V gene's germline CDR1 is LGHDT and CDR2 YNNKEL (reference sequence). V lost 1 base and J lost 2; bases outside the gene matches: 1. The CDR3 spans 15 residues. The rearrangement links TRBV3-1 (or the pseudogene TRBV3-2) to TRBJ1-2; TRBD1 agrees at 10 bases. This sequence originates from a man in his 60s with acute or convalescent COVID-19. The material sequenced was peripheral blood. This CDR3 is CASSQGTGGNYGYTF. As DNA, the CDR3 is TGTGCCAGCAGCCAAGGGACAGGGGGGAACTATGGCTACACCTTC.